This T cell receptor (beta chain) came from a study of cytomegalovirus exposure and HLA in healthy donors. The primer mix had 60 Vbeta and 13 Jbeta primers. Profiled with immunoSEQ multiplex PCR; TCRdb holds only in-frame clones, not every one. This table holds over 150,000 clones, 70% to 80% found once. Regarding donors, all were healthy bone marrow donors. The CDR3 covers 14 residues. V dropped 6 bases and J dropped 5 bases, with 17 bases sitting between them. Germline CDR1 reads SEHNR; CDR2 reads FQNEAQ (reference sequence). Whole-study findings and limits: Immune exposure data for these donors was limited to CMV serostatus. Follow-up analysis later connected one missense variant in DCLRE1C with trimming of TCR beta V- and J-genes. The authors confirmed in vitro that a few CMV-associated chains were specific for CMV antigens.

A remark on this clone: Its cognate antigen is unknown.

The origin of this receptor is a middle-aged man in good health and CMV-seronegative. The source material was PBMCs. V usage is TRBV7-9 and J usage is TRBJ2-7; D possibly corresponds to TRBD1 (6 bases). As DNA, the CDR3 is TGTGCCAGCAGTGACCGGGACAAAGGCCACGAGCAGTACTTC. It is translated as CASSDRDKGHEQYF.